This is a list of T cell receptor beta chains from one sample in a study of CD8 T cells in ankylosing spondylitis. Via MiXCR, TCRdb re-called the 5' RACE reads, giving one row per CDR3 protein. The table has approximately 100,000 distinct CDR3 sequences, about 8.5% seen once; the top ten hold about a tenth. The specimen sequenced was blood, either unsorted or a sorted T cell fraction (not recorded which). The receptors stem from a male donor with ankylosing spondylitis or in good health (not recorded which). Each CDR3 is given with its conserved first and last residue. A D gene is named only where the DNA matches it firmly. A row's size may be missing; if present it is once, few, many or a size class.

TGCAGTGGGAGGCCCGGGGCCAACGAAGAGACCCAGTACTTC | CSGRPGANEETQYF | TRBV20-1 | many | TRBJ2-5 | -
TGTGCCTGGAGTGTACCACCTGAAGCTTTCTTT | CAWSVPPEAFF | TRBV30 | many | TRBJ1-1 | -
TGCAGCGTTGGAGGAGAGGGGTTGATGAACACTGAAGCTTTCTTT | CSVGGEGLMNTEAFF | TRBV29-1 | many | TRBJ1-1 | -
TGTGCCAGTAGCTCTCCGGGGGCATTCGCCTACGAGCAGTACTTC | CASSSPGAFAYEQYF | TRBV19 | many | TRBJ2-7 | -
TGTGCCACACAGCAGAACACTGAAGCTTTCTTT | CATQQNTEAFF | TRBV10-3 | many | TRBJ1-1 | -
TGTGCCAGCAGTTTAATGCCGACAGTTAACACTGAAGCTTTCTTT | CASSLMPTVNTEAFF | TRBV12-3/TRBV12-4 | many | TRBJ1-1 | -
TGCGCCAGCAGCTTGGCGGGTGAGGGGACAGGTTCCAATGAGCAGTTCTTC | CASSLAGEGTGSNEQFF | TRBV5-1 | many | TRBJ2-1 | TRBD1
TGCAGTGCTAGAGGTCTTTCGGGGGAGCTGTTTTTT | CSARGLSGELFF | TRBV20-1 | many | TRBJ2-2 | -
TGTGCCAGCAGTTTGGTGTGGTGGAGGCACACCGGGGAGCTGTTTTTT | CASSLVWWRHTGELFF | TRBV12-3/TRBV12-4 | many | TRBJ2-2 | -
TGTGCCAGCAGTCCCTATCAACTAGCGGGGCTCTACGAGCAGTACTTC | CASSPYQLAGLYEQYF | TRBV27 | - | TRBJ2-7 | TRBD2
TGTGCCAGCAGCTTACAGGGGGGGGCGAACACCGGGGAGCTGTTTTTT | CASSLQGGANTGELFF | TRBV7-6 | many | TRBJ2-2 | -
TGTGCCAGCAGTGCGACTAGCGGGCTGAGCTCCTACGAGCAGTACTTC | CASSATSGLSSYEQYF | TRBV6-1 | many | TRBJ2-7 | TRBD2
TGTGCCAGTAGTCCCTTCCGGGACAGGGAACTTAATGAGCAGTTCTTC | CASSPFRDRELNEQFF | TRBV19 | - | TRBJ2-1 | TRBD1
TGTGCCAGCAGTTTGGATACGCTTATGAGGTACAATGAGCAGTTCTTC | CASSLDTLMRYNEQFF | TRBV12-3/TRBV12-4 | many | TRBJ2-1 | -
TGTGCCAGCAGCTTAGTTTCCTTTCTCCACGAGACCCAGTACTTC | CASSLVSFLHETQYF | TRBV7-8 | many | TRBJ2-5 | -
TGCAGTGCTATTTTGTCTAGAGTCTACAATGAGCAGTTCTTC | CSAILSRVYNEQFF | TRBV20-1 | many | TRBJ2-1 | -
TGTGCCAGCAGTTTATGCAGGACAGGGGGATGTACCGGGGAGCTGTTTTTT | CASSLCRTGGCTGELFF | TRBV28 | many | TRBJ2-2 | TRBD1
TGTGCCAGCAGGACCGGGACTCGACTTCTGGCTTTTCGAGTGACCTGTTTAGCTGAGCAGTACTTC | CASRTGTRLLAFRVTCLAEQYF | TRBV7-9 | many | TRBJ2-7 | -
TGCGCCAGCAGTAGCGGGAGGGAAGCAGATACGCAGTATTTT | CASSSGREADTQYF | TRBV5-1 | many | TRBJ2-3 | TRBD2
TGTGCCAGCAGCTTCGTCCCCCCTTGGACCCTCCACTTT | CASSFVPPWTLHF | TRBV7-9 | many | TRBJ1-6 | -
TGTGCCAGCAGTGAAGCGCCTCCATTACTAGCGGGAGCCTCAGATACGCAGTATTTT | CASSEAPPLLAGASDTQYF | TRBV2 | many | TRBJ2-3 | TRBD2
TGTGCCAGCAGCCAAGGTTTAGGCTACACCTTC | CASSQGLGYTF | TRBV4-2 | many | TRBJ1-2 | -
TGTGCCAGCAGCTTAGCGGTGGTACCTAGCGGCACCGGGGAGCTGTTTTTT | CASSLAVVPSGTGELFF | TRBV7-8 | many | TRBJ2-2 | TRBD2
TGCGCCAGCAGCCAAGTATATGCATACAATGAGCAGTTCTTC | CASSQVYAYNEQFF | TRBV4-3 | many | TRBJ2-1 | -
TGCGCCAGCAGCTCTCCGGGAGGGGGCTACAATGAGCAGTTCTTC | CASSSPGGGYNEQFF | TRBV5-1 | many | TRBJ2-1 | TRBD2
TGCGCCAGCAGCCCGACATTGTTGGGAGATACCGGGGAGCTGTTTTTT | CASSPTLLGDTGELFF | TRBV5-1 | - | TRBJ2-2 | -
TGCAGTGCCCGACTAGCCCGAACGGCCAAAAACATTCAGTACTTC | CSARLARTAKNIQYF | TRBV20-1 | - | TRBJ2-4 | TRBD2
TGTGCCACCAGCAGCCGGGACAGGGTTAATTCACCCCTCCACTTT | CATSSRDRVNSPLHF | TRBV15 | many | TRBJ1-6 | TRBD1
TGTGCCAGCAGTTTACAGGGGGTTAGCTCCTACGAGCAGTACTTC | CASSLQGVSSYEQYF | TRBV12-3/TRBV12-4 | many | TRBJ2-7 | TRBD1
TGCAGCGTTGATATCGGGGGACCTGAAGCTTTCTTT | CSVDIGGPEAFF | TRBV29-1 | medium-sized | TRBJ1-1 | -
TGTGCCAGCAAGTCACTAGCGGAGACCTACGAGCAGTACTTC | CASKSLAETYEQYF | TRBV6-5 | many | TRBJ2-7 | TRBD2
TGTGCCAGCAGACTAGCGGGAGCCACCTACGAGCAGTACTTC | CASRLAGATYEQYF | TRBV6-2/TRBV6-3 | many | TRBJ2-7 | TRBD2